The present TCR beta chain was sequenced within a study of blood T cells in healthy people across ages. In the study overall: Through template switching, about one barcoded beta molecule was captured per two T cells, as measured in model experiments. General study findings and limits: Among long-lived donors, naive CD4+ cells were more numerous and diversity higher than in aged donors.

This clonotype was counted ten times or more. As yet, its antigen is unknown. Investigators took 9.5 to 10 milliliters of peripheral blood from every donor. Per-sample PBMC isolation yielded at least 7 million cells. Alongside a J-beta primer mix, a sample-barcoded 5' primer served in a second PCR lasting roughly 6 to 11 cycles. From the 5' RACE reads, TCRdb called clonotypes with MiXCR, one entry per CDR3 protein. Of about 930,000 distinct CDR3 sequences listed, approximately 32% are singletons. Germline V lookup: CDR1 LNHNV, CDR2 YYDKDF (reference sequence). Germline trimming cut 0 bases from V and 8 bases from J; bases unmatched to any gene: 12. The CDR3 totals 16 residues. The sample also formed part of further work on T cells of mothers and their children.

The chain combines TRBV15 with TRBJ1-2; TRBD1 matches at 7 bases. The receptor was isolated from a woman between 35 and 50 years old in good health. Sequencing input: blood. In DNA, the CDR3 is TGTGCCACCAGCAGAGACCCAGACCCGTACAGGGGCGGCTACACCTTC. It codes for CATSRDPDPYRGGYTF.